The clone carrying this T cell receptor beta chain has only a few counts. Its antigen is not known. The CDR3 runs 19 residues. CDR1 is SGHAT and CDR2 is FQNNGV in the germline V gene. Trimming took off 5 bases at V and 0 bases at J, with 20 bases between the two ends. Time point here: pre-sensitization, week 0. As for treatment: therapeutic diphenylcyclopropenone sensitization with weekly scalp DPC. The source of the sample is a study of human T cells and chemical hapten exposure. Study summary: 2% DPC applied to an approximately 2 cm by approximately 2 cm arm area sensitized donors. Study-level findings and limits: Compared to controls, expanded TCRs made significantly more large clusters of similar CDR3s. With regard to DPC sensitization, TCRs above 1 in 1000 frequency did not change. Donors, who had alopecia, may show an immune response that differs from healthy people's.

Each CDR3 protein gets one entry after TCRdb re-called the RACE reads with MiXCR. This sample yields about 250,000 distinct CDR3 sequences, of which just under 8% are seen a single time; 0.9% to 1.5% belongs to the top ten. The material sequenced was whole blood, taken in connection with sensitization to the hapten diphenylcyclopropenone (DPC). The chain links TRBV11-2 to TRBJ2-6; D gene uncertain. This clonotype originated in a man younger than 35 with alopecia areata. Some clones in this sample may be carry-over from other donors' samples. Here the CDR3 DNA reads TGTGCCAGCAGCCCCCTCCGAAGGACGGTCCTCTCTGGGGCCAACGTCCTGACTTTC. It is translated as CASSPLRRTVLSGANVLTF.